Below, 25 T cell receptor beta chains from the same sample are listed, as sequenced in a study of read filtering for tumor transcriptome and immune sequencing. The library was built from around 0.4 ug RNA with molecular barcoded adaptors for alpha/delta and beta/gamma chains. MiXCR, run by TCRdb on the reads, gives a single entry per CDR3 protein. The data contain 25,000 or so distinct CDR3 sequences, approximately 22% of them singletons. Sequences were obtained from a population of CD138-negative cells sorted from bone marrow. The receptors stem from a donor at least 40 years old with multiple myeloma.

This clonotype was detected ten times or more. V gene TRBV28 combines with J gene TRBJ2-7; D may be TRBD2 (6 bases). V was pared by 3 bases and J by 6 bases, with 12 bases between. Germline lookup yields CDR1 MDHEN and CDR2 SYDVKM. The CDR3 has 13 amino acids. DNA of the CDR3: TGTGCCAGCAGTTTGGGAGGTGGAGCCGAGCAGTACTTC. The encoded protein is CASSLGGGAEQYF. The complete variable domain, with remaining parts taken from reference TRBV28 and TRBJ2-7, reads DVKVTQSSRYLVKRTGEKVFLECVQDMDHENMFWYRQDPGLGLRLIYFSYDVKMKEKGDIPEGYSVSREKKERFSLILESASTNQTSMYLCASSLGGGAEQYFGPGTRLTVT.

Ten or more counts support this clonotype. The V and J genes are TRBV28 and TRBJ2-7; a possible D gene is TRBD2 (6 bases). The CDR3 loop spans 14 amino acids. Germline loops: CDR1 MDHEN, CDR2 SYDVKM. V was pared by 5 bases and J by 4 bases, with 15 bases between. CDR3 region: CASSPDRGKYEQYF. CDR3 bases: TGTGCCAGCAGTCCGGACCGGGGGAAGTACGAGCAGTACTTC.

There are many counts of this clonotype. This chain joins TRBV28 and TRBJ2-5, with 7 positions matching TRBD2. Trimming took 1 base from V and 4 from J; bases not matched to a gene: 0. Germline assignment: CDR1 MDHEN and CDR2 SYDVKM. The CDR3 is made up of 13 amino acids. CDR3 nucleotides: TGTGCCAGCAGTTTATCGGGAGGAGAGACCCAGTACTTC. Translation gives CASSLSGGETQYF.

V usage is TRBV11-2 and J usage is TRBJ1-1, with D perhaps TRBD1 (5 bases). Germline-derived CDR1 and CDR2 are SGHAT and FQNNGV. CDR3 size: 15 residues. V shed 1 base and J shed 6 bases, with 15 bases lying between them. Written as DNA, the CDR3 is TGTGCCAGCAGCTTAGTTCACGGGGGAACGGCTGAAGCTTTCTTT. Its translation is CASSLVHGGTAEAFF.

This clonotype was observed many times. The CDR3 is CASSQSKDRYPKRHNNAPYNEQFF. The CDR3 region has the DNA TGCGCCAGCAGTCAATCGAAGGACAGGTACCCAAAACGACACAACAACGCACCCTACAATGAGCAGTTCTTC. V and J are TRBV23-1 and TRBJ2-1; 7 bases agree with TRBD1. TRBV23-1 is identified as an open reading frame with a role that is uncertain. Losses at the gene ends were 0 bases for V and 2 bases for J; bases not matched to a gene: 28. The CDR3 length is 24 residues.

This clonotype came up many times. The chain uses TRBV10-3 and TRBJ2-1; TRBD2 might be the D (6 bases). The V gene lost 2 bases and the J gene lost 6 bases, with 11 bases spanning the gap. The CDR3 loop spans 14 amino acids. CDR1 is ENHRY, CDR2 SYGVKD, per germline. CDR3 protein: CAISEPGLFNEQFF. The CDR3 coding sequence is TGTGCCATCAGTGAGCCGGGACTTTTCAATGAGCAGTTCTTC.

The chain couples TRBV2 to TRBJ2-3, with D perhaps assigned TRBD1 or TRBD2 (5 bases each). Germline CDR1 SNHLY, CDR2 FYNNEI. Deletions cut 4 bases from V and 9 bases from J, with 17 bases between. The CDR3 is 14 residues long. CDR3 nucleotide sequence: TGTGCCAGCAGTGGTCTACGGGACCCCCCCACGCAGTATTTT. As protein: CASSGLRDPPTQYF.

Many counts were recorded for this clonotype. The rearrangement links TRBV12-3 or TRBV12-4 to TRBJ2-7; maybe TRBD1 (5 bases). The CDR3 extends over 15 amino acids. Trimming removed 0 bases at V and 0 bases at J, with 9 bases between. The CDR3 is CASSLAKDSSYEQYF. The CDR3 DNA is TGTGCCAGCAGTTTAGCGAAAGACAGCTCCTACGAGCAGTACTTC.

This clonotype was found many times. CDR3 nucleotide sequence: TGTGCCAGCAGTAAAGGGCCGGGACTAGTTTACCATGAGCAGTTCTTC. Translation: CASSKGPGLVYHEQFF. This chain links TRBV27 with TRBJ2-1, with TRBD2 matching over 8 bases. The V segment lost 5 bases and the J segment 8 bases; nucleotides outside the gene matches: 14. There are 16 residues in the CDR3. The germline gives CDR1 MNHEY, CDR2 SMNVEV (reference sequence).

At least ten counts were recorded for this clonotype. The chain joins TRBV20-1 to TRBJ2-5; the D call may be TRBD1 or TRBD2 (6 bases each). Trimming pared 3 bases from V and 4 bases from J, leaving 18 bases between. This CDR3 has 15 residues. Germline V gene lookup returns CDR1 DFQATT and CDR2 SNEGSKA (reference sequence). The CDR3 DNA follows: TGCAGTGCTAGTAAAAGGGAGAAGGGGGGAGAGACCCAGTACTTC. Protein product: CSASKREKGGETQYF.

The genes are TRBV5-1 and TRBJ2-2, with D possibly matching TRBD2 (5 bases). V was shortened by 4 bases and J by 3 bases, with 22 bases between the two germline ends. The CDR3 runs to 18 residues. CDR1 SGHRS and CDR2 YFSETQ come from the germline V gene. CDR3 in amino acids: CASSAGGGAGHHTGELFF. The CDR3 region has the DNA TGCGCCAGCAGCGCCGGAGGCGGTGCAGGCCACCACACCGGGGAGCTGTTTTTT.

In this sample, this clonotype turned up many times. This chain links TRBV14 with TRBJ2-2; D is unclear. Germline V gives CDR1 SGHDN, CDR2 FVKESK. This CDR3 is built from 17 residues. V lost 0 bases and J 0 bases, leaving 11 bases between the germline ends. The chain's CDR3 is CASSQDLQSANTGELFF. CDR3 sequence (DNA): TGTGCCAGCAGCCAAGATTTGCAGAGCGCGAACACCGGGGAGCTGTTTTTT.

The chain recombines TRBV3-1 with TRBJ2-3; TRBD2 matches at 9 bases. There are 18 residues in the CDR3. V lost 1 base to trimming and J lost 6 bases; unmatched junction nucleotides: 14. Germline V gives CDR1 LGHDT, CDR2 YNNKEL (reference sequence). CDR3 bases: TGTGCCAGCAGCCAAGGGGATTTGGGACGGCTAGCGGGGGATACGCAGTATTTT. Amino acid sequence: CASSQGDLGRLAGDTQYF.

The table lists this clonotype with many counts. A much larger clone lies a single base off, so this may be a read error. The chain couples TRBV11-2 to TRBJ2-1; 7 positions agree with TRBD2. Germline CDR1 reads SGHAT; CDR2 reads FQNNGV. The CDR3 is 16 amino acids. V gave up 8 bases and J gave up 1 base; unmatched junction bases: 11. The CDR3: CASETSPIYSYNEQFF. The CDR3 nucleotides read TGTGCCAGCGAGACTAGCCCCATCTATTCCTACAATGAGCAGTTCTTC.

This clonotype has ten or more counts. The CDR3 loop reads CSARALSGHKNNEQFF. In DNA, the CDR3 is TGCAGTGCTAGAGCCCTCTCGGGCCATAAAAACAATGAGCAGTTCTTC. This chain connects TRBV20-1 to TRBJ2-1; D is ambiguous. CDR1 is DFQATT, CDR2 SNEGSKA, per germline (reference sequence). The CDR3 length is 16 residues. V shed 1 base and J shed 5 bases, with 18 bases lying between them.

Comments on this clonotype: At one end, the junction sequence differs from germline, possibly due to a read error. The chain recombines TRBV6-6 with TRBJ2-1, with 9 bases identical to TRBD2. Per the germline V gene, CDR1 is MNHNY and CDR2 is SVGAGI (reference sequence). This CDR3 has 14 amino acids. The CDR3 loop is CAGAGGASYNERFF. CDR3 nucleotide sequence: TGTGCCGGCGCGGGAGGGGCTTCCTACAATGAGCGGTTCTTC.

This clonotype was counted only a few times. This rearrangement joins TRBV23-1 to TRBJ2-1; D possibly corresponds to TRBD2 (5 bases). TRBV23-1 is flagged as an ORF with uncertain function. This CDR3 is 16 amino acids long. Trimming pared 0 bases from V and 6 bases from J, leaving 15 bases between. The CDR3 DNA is TGCGCCAGCAGTCAATCGACGGGGTTACGGGGCAATGAGCAGTTCTTC. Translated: CASSQSTGLRGNEQFF.

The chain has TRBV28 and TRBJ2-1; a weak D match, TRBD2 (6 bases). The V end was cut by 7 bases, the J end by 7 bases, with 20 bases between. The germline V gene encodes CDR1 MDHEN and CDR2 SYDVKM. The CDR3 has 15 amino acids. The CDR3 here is CASNPSPGGWNEQFF. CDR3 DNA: TGTGCCAGCAATCCAAGCCCTGGAGGGTGGAATGAGCAGTTCTTC.

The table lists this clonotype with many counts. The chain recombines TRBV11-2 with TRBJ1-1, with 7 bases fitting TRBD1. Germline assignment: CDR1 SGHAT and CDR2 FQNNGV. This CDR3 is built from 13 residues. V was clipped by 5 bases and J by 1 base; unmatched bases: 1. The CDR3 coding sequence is TGTGCCAGCAGCCGGACAGGGAACACTGAAGCTTTCTTT. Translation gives CASSRTGNTEAFF.

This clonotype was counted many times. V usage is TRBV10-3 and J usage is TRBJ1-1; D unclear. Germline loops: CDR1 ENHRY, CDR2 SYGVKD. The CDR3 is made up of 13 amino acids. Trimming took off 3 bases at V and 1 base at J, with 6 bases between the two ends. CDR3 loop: CAISDRTNTEAFF. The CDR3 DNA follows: TGTGCCATCAGTGACAGGACGAACACTGAAGCTTTCTTT.

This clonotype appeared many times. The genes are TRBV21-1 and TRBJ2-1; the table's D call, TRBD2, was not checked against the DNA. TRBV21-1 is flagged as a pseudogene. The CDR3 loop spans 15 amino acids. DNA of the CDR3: TGTGCCAGCAGCAAGAAACTAGCGGGATACAATGAGCAGTTCTTC. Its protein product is CASSKKLAGYNEQFF.

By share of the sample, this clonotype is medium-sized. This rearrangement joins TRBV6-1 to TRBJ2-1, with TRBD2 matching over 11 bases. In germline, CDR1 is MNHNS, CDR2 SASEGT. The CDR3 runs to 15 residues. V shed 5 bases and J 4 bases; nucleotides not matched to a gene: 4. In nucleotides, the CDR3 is TGTGCCAGCAGTCCGGGACTAGCGGCATACAATGAGCAGTTCTTC. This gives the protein CASSPGLAAYNEQFF.

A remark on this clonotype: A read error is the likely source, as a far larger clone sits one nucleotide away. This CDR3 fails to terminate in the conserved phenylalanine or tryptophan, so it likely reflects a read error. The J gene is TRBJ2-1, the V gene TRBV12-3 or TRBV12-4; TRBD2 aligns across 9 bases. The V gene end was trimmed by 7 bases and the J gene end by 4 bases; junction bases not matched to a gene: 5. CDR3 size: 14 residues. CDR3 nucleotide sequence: TGTGCCAGCACCACGGGACTAGCATACAATGAGCAGTTCCTC. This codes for CASTTGLAYNEQFL.

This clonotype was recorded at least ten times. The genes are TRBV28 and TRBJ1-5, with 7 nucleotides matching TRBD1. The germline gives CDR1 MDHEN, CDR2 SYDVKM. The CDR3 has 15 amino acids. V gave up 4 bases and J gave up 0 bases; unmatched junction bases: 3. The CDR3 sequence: CASSWGTDSNQPQHF. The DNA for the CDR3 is TGTGCCAGCAGTTGGGGGACAGATAGCAATCAGCCCCAGCATTTT. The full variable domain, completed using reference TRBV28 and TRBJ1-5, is DVKVTQSSRYLVKRTGEKVFLECVQDMDHENMFWYRQDPGLGLRLIYFSYDVKMKEKGDIPEGYSVSREKKERFSLILESASTNQTSMYLCASSWGTDSNQPQHFGDGTRLSIL.

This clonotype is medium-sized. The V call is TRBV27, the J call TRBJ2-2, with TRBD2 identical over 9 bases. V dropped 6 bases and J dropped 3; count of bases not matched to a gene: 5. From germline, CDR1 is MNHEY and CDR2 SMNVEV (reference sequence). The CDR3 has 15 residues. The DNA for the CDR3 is TGTGCCAGCAGACGACTAGCGGACCACACCGGGGAGCTGTTTTTT. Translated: CASRRLADHTGELFF.